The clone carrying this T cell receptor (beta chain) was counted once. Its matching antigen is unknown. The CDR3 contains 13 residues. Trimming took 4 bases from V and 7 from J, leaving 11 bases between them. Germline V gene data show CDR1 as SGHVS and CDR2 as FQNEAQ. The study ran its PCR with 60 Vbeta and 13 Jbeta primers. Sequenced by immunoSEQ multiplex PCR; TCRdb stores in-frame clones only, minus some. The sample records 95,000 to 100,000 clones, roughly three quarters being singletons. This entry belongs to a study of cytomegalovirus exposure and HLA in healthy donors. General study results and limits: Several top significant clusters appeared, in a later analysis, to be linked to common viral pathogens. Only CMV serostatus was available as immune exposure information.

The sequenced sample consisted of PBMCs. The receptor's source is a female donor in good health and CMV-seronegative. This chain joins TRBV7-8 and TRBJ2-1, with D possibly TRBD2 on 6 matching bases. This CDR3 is CASSWTKVNEQFF. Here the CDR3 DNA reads TGTGCCAGCAGCTGGACTAAGGTGAATGAGCAGTTCTTC.